The present entry profiles one T cell receptor (beta chain) with its context. The germline V gene has CDR1 SGHRS and CDR2 YFSETQ. J was trimmed by 6 bases and V by 1 base; bases with no gene match: 3. This CDR3 spans 14 amino acids. In the original processing: Estimated nucleated cell counts came from reference gene primer amplification. Clones were read by immunoSEQ multiplex PCR, and TCRdb kept only the in-frame ones, dropping some. The D gene and trimming were derived from the DNA, and the V and J assignments and clone size from that table. The sample records about 74,000 clones, about 91% being singletons. The data originate from a study of blood T cell repertoires in COVID-19. As for the study in general: Samples of COVID-19 (acute and convalescent) were obtained from the United States, Italy and Spain. PBMCs, B-cell-depleted T cells, or T cells were the source of the cDNA or gDNA that made up the material.

The receptor was derived from a woman aged 80 or over with active or convalescent COVID-19. The J gene is TRBJ2-1, the V gene TRBV5-1; 8 bases are a match to TRBD1. The sequenced sample consisted of peripheral blood. The CDR3 DNA reads as TGCGCCAGCAGCTTGAACACAGGGGGCAATGAGCAGTTCTTC. Its translation is CASSLNTGGNEQFF. Complete variable domain (other parts from reference TRBV5-1 and TRBJ2-1): KAGVTQTPRYLIKTRGQQVTLSCSPISGHRSVSWYQQTPGQGLQFLFEYFSETQRNKGNFPGRFSGRQFSNSRSEMNVSTLELGDSALYLCASSLNTGGNEQFFGPGTRLTVL.